The 20 T cell receptor beta chains reported below all come from one sample, sequenced in a study of early T cells in non-severe SARS-CoV-2 infection. TCRdb redid the calling of the 5' RACE reads with MiXCR, one entry per CDR3 protein. The sample has 50,000 to 70,000 distinct CDR3 sequences; around an eighth are singletons. The sequenced sample consisted of whole blood. The receptors stem from an adult who was a healthcare worker with PCR-confirmed SARS-CoV-2 infection or an uninfected control (not recorded which).

The chain joins TRBV7-3 to TRBJ1-2, with D perhaps matching TRBD1 (5 bases). This CDR3 spans 13 amino acids. CDR1 and CDR2 (germline): SGHTA, FQGTGA. The V and J ends lost 4 bases and 7 bases respectively, with 13 bases between them. The CDR3 loop is CASSSSATAGYTF. The CDR3 coding sequence is TGTGCCAGCAGCTCCTCCGCGACAGCTGGCTACACCTTC.

The chain recombines TRBV19 with TRBJ2-3, with 10 bases aligning to TRBD1. V was clipped by 3 bases and J by 6 bases; unmatched bases: 9. CDR3 length equals 16 residues. Germline assignment: CDR1 LNHDA and CDR2 SQIVND (reference sequence). CDR3 DNA: TGTGCCAGTAGTATGAAAAGGGGACAGGGGAAGGATACGCAGTATTTT. This encodes CASSMKRGQGKDTQYF.

This clonotype occurred many times. The chain links TRBV4-3 to TRBJ1-2, with TRBD1 matching 12 bases. Germline-derived CDR1 and CDR2 are LGHNA and YSLEER. The V segment lost 5 bases and the J segment 4 bases; nucleotides outside the gene matches: 11. The length of the CDR3 is 17 residues. CDR3 residues: CASSAPGQGALAYGYTF. As DNA, the CDR3 is TGCGCCAGCAGCGCACCGGGACAGGGGGCGCTTGCCTATGGCTACACCTTC.

This clonotype showed up many times. V usage is TRBV30 and J usage is TRBJ2-7; weak D call: TRBD1 (5 bases). This CDR3 is built from 14 residues. The germline V and J ends were trimmed by 2 bases and 9 bases, with 20 bases remaining between them. CDR1 is GTSNPN and CDR2 is SVGIG in the germline V gene (reference sequence). The CDR3 DNA reads TGTGCCTGGAGTCACAGGCCCATGCTTCTCGGGCAGTACTTC. This sequence encodes CAWSHRPMLLGQYF.

This sequence joins TRBV27 and TRBJ2-7, with TRBD1 identical over 9 bases. Germline CDR1 reads MNHEY; CDR2 reads SMNVEV (reference sequence). The V segment lost 6 bases and the J segment 7 bases; nucleotides outside the gene matches: 10. This CDR3 region has 14 residues. In DNA form, the CDR3 reads TGTGCCAGCAGCACGGGACAGGGTGGCGATGAGCAGTACTTC. Protein: CASSTGQGGDEQYF.

The chain links TRBV12-3 or TRBV12-4 to TRBJ1-1; 9 bases line up with TRBD1. The CDR3 is 15 residues long. Trimming at V came to 5 bases and at J to 4 bases, leaving 8 bases not matched to a gene. CDR3 nucleotides: TGTGCCAGCAGTCAGCCTCGGGACAGGGTCACTGAAGCTTTCTTT. Its translation: CASSQPRDRVTEAFF.

This sequence joins TRBV12-3 or TRBV12-4 and TRBJ1-2; D gene ambiguous. This CDR3 is 11 amino acids long. Trimming removed 8 bases at V and 4 bases at J, with 8 bases between. This CDR3 is CASYWGYGYTF. The CDR3 DNA follows: TGTGCCAGCTATTGGGGCTATGGCTACACCTTC.

This clonotype was found many times. V gene TRBV12-3 or TRBV12-4 combines with J gene TRBJ1-2; tentative D call: TRBD1 (5 bases). V was pared by 8 bases and J by 2 bases, with 12 bases between. The CDR3 totals 13 residues. CDR3 in amino acids: CASLQGLNYGYTF. CDR3 DNA sequence: TGTGCCAGCTTGCAGGGCCTGAACTATGGCTACACCTTC.

This clonotype was detected ten times or more. The rearrangement joins TRBV18 to TRBJ1-2, with TRBD1 as a possible D gene (6 bases). CDR3 length: 17 residues. V was trimmed by 3 bases and J by 6 bases, leaving 23 bases between them. CDR1 is KGHSH, CDR2 LQKENI, per germline. The CDR3 DNA follows: TGTGCCAGCTCACCCTCTAGAGGAGCCAGGGGAGGACATGGCTACACCTTC. It codes for CASSPSRGARGGHGYTF. Drawing the rest from reference TRBV18 and TRBJ1-2, the complete variable domain is NAGVMQNPRHLVRRRGQEARLRCSPMKGHSHVYWYRQLPEEGLKFMVYLQKENIIDESGMPKERFSAEFPKEGPSILRIQQVVRGDSAAYFCASSPSRGARGGHGYTFGSGTRLTVV.

This clonotype appeared a few times. V and J are TRBV11-2 and TRBJ2-7; D is unresolved. Germline V gives CDR1 SGHAT, CDR2 FQNNGV. The CDR3 is 13 residues long. V dropped 3 bases and J dropped 4 bases, with 10 bases sitting between them. The chain's CDR3 is CASSFRHVYEQYF. The CDR3 DNA reads as TGTGCCAGCAGCTTTAGACATGTATACGAGCAGTACTTC.

In this sample, this clonotype turned up a few times. The chain has TRBV29-1 and TRBJ2-7; 8 bases align to TRBD1. Germline V gene lookup returns CDR1 SQVTM and CDR2 ANQGSEA. The junction had 6 bases not matched to a gene; V was cut back by 8 bases and J by 6 bases. The CDR3 extends over 11 amino acids. The CDR3 is CSPTGAREQYF. CDR3 nucleotide sequence: TGCAGCCCGACAGGGGCCCGCGAGCAGTACTTC.

This clonotype has at least ten counts. This chain links TRBV29-1 with TRBJ1-1, with a possible D match to TRBD1 (5 bases). Trimming stripped 7 bases from V and 1 base from J, with 7 bases between. Germline CDR1 reads SQVTM; CDR2 reads ANQGSEA. CDR3 length: 11 residues. The CDR3: CSATENTEAFF. The CDR3 DNA follows: TGCAGCGCGACAGAGAACACTGAAGCTTTCTTT.

This clonotype appeared many times. This rearrangement joins TRBV6-5 to TRBJ1-2, with TRBD1 identical over 12 bases. The germline V gene has CDR1 MNHEY and CDR2 SVGAGI. The CDR3 is made up of 16 amino acids. V gave up 2 bases and J gave up 8 bases; unmatched junction bases: 9. The CDR3 DNA is TGTGCCAGCAGTTACCCCCCCGGGACAGGGGGCACCGGCTACACCTTC. Encoded protein: CASSYPPGTGGTGYTF.

This clonotype occurred many times. V usage is TRBV18 and J usage is TRBJ2-1; perhaps TRBD2 as D (5 bases). The CDR3 covers 14 residues. The V and J ends lost 6 bases and 0 bases respectively, with 9 bases between them. CDR1 and CDR2 (germline): KGHSH, LQKENI. The CDR3 sequence is CASSLEGSYNEQFF. CDR3 bases: TGTGCCAGCTCGCTCGAGGGCTCCTACAATGAGCAGTTCTTC.

This clonotype showed up many times. The chain uses TRBV24-1 and TRBJ2-1, with unresolved D. Trimming took 0 bases from V and 9 from J, leaving 2 bases between them. The CDR3 runs to 11 residues. From germline, CDR1 is KGHDR and CDR2 SFDVKD. The CDR3 spells CATSDLREQFF. CDR3 DNA sequence: TGTGCCACCAGTGATTTGCGTGAGCAGTTCTTC.

This chain connects TRBV27 to TRBJ2-7, with 9 nucleotides matching TRBD1. Germline values: CDR1 MNHEY, CDR2 SMNVEV (reference sequence). This CDR3 is built from 17 residues. V trimming: 6 bases; J trimming: 4 bases; junction bases outside the gene matches: 16. CDR3 sequence: CASSLRSGTGNPYEQYF. The CDR3 DNA reads as TGTGCCAGCAGCTTACGTTCCGGGACAGGGAATCCATACGAGCAGTACTTC.

The chain links TRBV27 to TRBJ1-4; 7 bases are shared with TRBD1. Germline CDR1 reads MNHEY; CDR2 reads SMNVEV (reference sequence). The CDR3 loop spans 15 amino acids. J was trimmed by 3 bases and V by 6 bases; bases with no gene match: 7. CDR3 sequence (DNA): TGTGCCAGCAGCCGTAGGGGGCTGCCTAATGAAAAACTGTTTTTT. Its protein is CASSRRGLPNEKLFF.

This clonotype has ten or more counts. V and J are TRBV7-6 and TRBJ2-2; D might be TRBD2 (5 bases). Germline CDR1 and CDR2: SGHVS and FNYEAQ. The ends were cut back, 0 bases at V and 4 bases at J, with 15 bases in the middle. The CDR3 covers 17 residues. The DNA of the CDR3 is TGTGCCAGCAGCTTAGCGTTGGTTCGGGGTCGCACCGGGGAGCTGTTTTTT. Residues: CASSLALVRGRTGELFF.

This clonotype was seen repeatedly, ten times or more. J is TRBJ2-5 and V is TRBV11-1; TRBD2 matches 12 bases. The CDR3 spans 15 residues. Germline V CDR1 and CDR2: SGHAT, FQDESV (reference sequence). Trimming cost V 5 bases and J 5 bases; bases outside gene matches: 6. The CDR3 spells CASSPLAGGLETQYF. DNA of the CDR3: TGTGCCAGCAGCCCACTAGCGGGGGGACTGGAGACCCAGTACTTC.

This clonotype was detected a few times. The chain carries TRBV7-8 and TRBJ1-4; tentative D call: TRBD1 (6 bases). Germline values: CDR1 SGHVS, CDR2 FQNEAQ. Trimming pared 5 bases from V and 2 bases from J, leaving 15 bases between. This CDR3 is built from 16 residues. In DNA, the CDR3 is TGTGCCAGCAGCCCCTCAGGGGCGCGGACTAATGAAAAACTGTTTTTT. It yields the protein CASSPSGARTNEKLFF.